This T cell receptor beta chain was sequenced in a study of cytomegalovirus exposure and HLA in healthy donors. The CDR3 covers 15 residues. Between the trimmed V and J ends, which lost 0 bases and 1 base, there was a span of 11 bases. The V gene's germline CDR1 is SGHDT and CDR2 YYEEEE. Vbeta (60) and Jbeta (13) primers were used in the PCR. Method: immunoSEQ multiplex PCR; TCRdb's copy keeps in-frame clones and lacks some. The sample shows approximately 73,000 clones, over 70% of them seen only once. The sample consisted of PBMCs. The rearrangement uses TRBV5-6 and TRBJ2-7, with a weak D call TRBD1 (6 bases). This clonotype was obtained from a woman aged 40 to 50 in good health and CMV-seropositive. The CDR3 loop is CASSLGVRGSYEQYF. Written as DNA, the CDR3 is TGTGCCAGCAGCTTGGGGGTCAGGGGATCCTACGAGCAGTACTTC.